A single sample is the source of the 22 T cell receptor beta chains below, sequenced in a study of cytomegalovirus exposure and HLA in healthy donors. Assay used: immunoSEQ multiplex PCR; TCRdb lists only in-frame clones, some missing. The table shows 100,000 to 150,000 clones, with around 86% occurring only once. Sample: PBMCs. The receptors were gathered from a young woman in good health and CMV-seronegative.

This chain links TRBV19 with TRBJ2-2; 7 bases line up with TRBD1. The CDR3 totals 16 residues. Germline trimming cut 10 bases from V and 1 base from J; bases unmatched to any gene: 12. Germline values: CDR1 LNHDA, CDR2 SQIVND (reference sequence). CDR3 amino acids: CATTLGDRLNTGELFF. CDR3 bases: TGTGCCACGACGCTCGGGGACAGACTGAACACCGGGGAGCTGTTTTTT.

The chain employs TRBV5-1 and TRBJ1-4; 7 nucleotides line up with TRBD1. From germline, CDR1 is SGHRS and CDR2 YFSETQ. With 3 bases clipped from V and 6 bases from J, the junction kept 29 bases outside the gene matches. The CDR3 consists of 22 residues. CDR3 in DNA: TGCGCCAGCAGCTCTAGATTGCTTACAGGGGAGAGCGTCTCCCGAAGGCATGAAAAACTGTTTTTT. It yields the protein CASSSRLLTGESVSRRHEKLFF.

The CDR3 is CASSWTTGLTDTQYF. The CDR3 nucleotides read TGTGCCAGCAGCTGGACAACAGGGCTCACAGATACGCAGTATTTT. V is TRBV11-2 and J is TRBJ2-3; TRBD1 might be the D (6 bases). The CDR3 spans 15 residues. Germline CDR1 SGHAT, CDR2 FQNNGV. V was shortened by 4 bases and J by 2 bases, with 13 bases between the two germline ends.

V usage is TRBV28 and J usage is TRBJ1-5; 8 bases are a match to TRBD1. The CDR3 runs to 15 residues. Germline V CDR1 and CDR2: MDHEN, SYDVKM. V lost 4 bases and J lost 0; bases outside the gene matches: 2. CDR3 DNA sequence: TGTGCCAGCAGTTCGACAGGGGATAGCAATCAGCCCCAGCATTTT. Amino acid sequence: CASSSTGDSNQPQHF.

V and J are TRBV27 and TRBJ2-3, with 7 positions matching TRBD2. This CDR3 spans 15 amino acids. The V segment lost 2 bases and the J segment 2 bases; nucleotides outside the gene matches: 4. CDR1 and CDR2 from the germline V gene are MNHEY and SMNVEV (reference sequence). CDR3 sequence reads: CASSLGDYNTDTQYF. The CDR3 bases are TGTGCCAGCAGTTTAGGGGACTACAACACAGATACGCAGTATTTT.

V gene TRBV6-1 combines with J gene TRBJ2-1; D is unresolved. Trimming shortened V by 5 bases and J by 5 bases, and 7 bases separated the two germline ends. The CDR3 consists of 12 residues. CDR1 is MNHNS, CDR2 SASEGT, per germline. CDR3: CASSYGNNEQFF. Here the CDR3 DNA reads TGTGCCAGCAGTTATGGCAACAATGAGCAGTTCTTC.

The CDR3 here is CARSPELAGRPNEQYF. As DNA, the CDR3 is TGTGCCAGAAGCCCTGAACTAGCGGGGCGTCCCAACGAGCAGTACTTC. The chain has TRBV5-3 and TRBJ2-7; 10 bases map to TRBD2. TRBV5-3 is filed as an ORF, its function uncertain. CDR3 length equals 16 residues. Trimming took 4 bases from V and 5 from J; bases not matched to a gene: 12.

This chain connects TRBV4-1 to TRBJ1-1, with D hard to call. The CDR3 consists of 12 residues. Germline CDR1 reads MGHRA; CDR2 reads YSYEKL. V was cut by 5 bases and J by 7 bases, with 11 bases left in between. The CDR3 reads CASSTMTHEAFF. The CDR3 DNA follows: TGCGCCAGCAGCACCATGACACATGAAGCTTTCTTT.

The chain recombines TRBV19 with TRBJ2-7; tentatively, D is TRBD1 (6 bases). Per the germline V gene, CDR1 is LNHDA and CDR2 is SQIVND (reference sequence). Trimming removed 5 bases at V and 2 bases at J, with 16 bases between. The CDR3 extends over 15 amino acids. Written as DNA, the CDR3 is TGTGCCAGTAGTTTCTCCGGGACAACCACCTACGAGCAGTACTTC. This codes for CASSFSGTTTYEQYF.

This sequence joins TRBV2 and TRBJ2-5; 10 bases align to TRBD2. The J call may be mistaken, given a closer DNA end match to TRBJ2-7. Germline loops: CDR1 SNHLY, CDR2 FYNNEI. CDR3 length equals 15 residues. The CDR3 nucleotides are TGTGCCAGCAGAAGGACTAGCGGAATTAACTACGAGCAGTACTTC. It translates to CASRRTSGINYEQYF.

The chain recombines TRBV6-4 with TRBJ2-3; D ambiguous. V was cut by 2 bases and J by 3 bases, with 15 bases left in between. Germline values: CDR1 MRHNA, CDR2 SNTAGT. This CDR3 spans 16 amino acids. This CDR3 is CASSDRYGPTTDTQYF. The CDR3 DNA is TGTGCCAGCAGTGACCGATATGGGCCAACAACAGATACGCAGTATTTT.

The chain links TRBV19 to TRBJ1-3; D is uncertain. V was cut by 11 bases and J by 0 bases, with 11 bases left in between. Germline-derived CDR1 and CDR2 are LNHDA and SQIVND (reference sequence). The length of the CDR3 is 13 residues. The CDR3: CAVTTFSGNTIYF. Written as DNA, the CDR3 is TGTGCCGTAACGACATTCTCTGGAAACACCATATATTTT.

This chain uses TRBV9 with TRBJ1-2; a possible D gene is TRBD1 (5 bases). Germline values: CDR1 SGDLS, CDR2 YYNGEE. V shed 3 bases and J shed 1 base, with 16 bases lying between them. The CDR3 totals 16 residues. The CDR3 protein is CASSGDDQGINYGYTF. In DNA form, the CDR3 reads TGTGCCAGCAGCGGAGACGATCAGGGAATTAACTATGGCTACACCTTC.

This chain uses TRBV4-1 with TRBJ1-1; possibly TRBD1 for D (6 bases). Germline CDR1 is MGHRA and CDR2 is YSYEKL. V lost 4 bases and J lost 0, with 12 bases in between. The CDR3 totals 15 residues. CDR3 bases: TGCGCCAGCAGCCCGTACAGGGCGGTGAACACTGAAGCTTTCTTT. This sequence encodes CASSPYRAVNTEAFF.

The V gene is TRBV4-1, the J gene TRBJ2-5; the match to TRBD2 covers 14 bases. The CDR3 runs 18 residues. Germline values: CDR1 MGHRA, CDR2 YSYEKL. V shed 4 bases and J 5 bases; nucleotides not matched to a gene: 12. The CDR3 DNA reads as TGCGCCAGCAGCCGACCGGGACTAGCGGGAGTCGGATTTGAGACCCAGTACTTC. Translation gives CASSRPGLAGVGFETQYF.

J is TRBJ2-4 and V is TRBV11-3; 7 positions agree with TRBD1. V lost 5 bases and J lost 2; bases outside the gene matches: 9. This CDR3 has 16 amino acids. Looked up from germline, CDR1 is SGHNT and CDR2 is YENEEA. As DNA, the CDR3 is TGTGCCAGCAGCGAGGGACAGAACACCCCCAAAAACATTCAGTACTTC. This encodes CASSEGQNTPKNIQYF.

The rearrangement links TRBV6-5 to TRBJ1-1; D might be TRBD1 (6 bases). Germline loops: CDR1 MNHEY, CDR2 SVGAGI. The CDR3 is 12 amino acids. V lost 6 bases, J lost 7 bases, and 12 bases lay in between. CDR3 in amino acids: CASSTQGGEAFF. The CDR3 DNA follows: TGTGCCAGCAGCACACAGGGCGGTGAAGCTTTCTTT.

J is TRBJ1-1 and V is TRBV21-1; whether TRBD1, the table's D call, matches the DNA was not checked. TRBV21-1 represents a pseudogene. This CDR3 is built from 19 residues. CDR3 nucleotide sequence: TGTGCCAGCAGCAAAGATTTCCAGGGTAAGAATCCATTGCTTTCGGTAGCTTTCTTT. Encoded protein: CASSKDFQGKNPLLSVAFF.

The chain couples TRBV7-9 to TRBJ2-1; 11 positions match TRBD2. Germline V CDR1 and CDR2: SEHNR, FQNEAQ (reference sequence). CDR3 length: 17 amino acids. J lost 5 bases, V lost 4 bases, and 10 bases had no gene match. The CDR3 DNA sequence: TGTGCCAGCAGCTCCGACCTCGGGACTAGCGGTAACAATGAGCAGTTCTTC. Translating gives CASSSDLGTSGNNEQFF.

The rearrangement joins TRBV9 to TRBJ2-1; D remains unclear. Germline lookup yields CDR1 SGDLS and CDR2 YYNGEE. The CDR3 runs 12 residues. Trimming stripped 0 bases from V and 6 bases from J, with 4 bases between. The chain's CDR3 is CASSVGSNEQFF. The CDR3 coding sequence is TGTGCCAGCAGCGTAGGGAGCAATGAGCAGTTCTTC.

The CDR3: CASSETMEDEQFF. The CDR3 nucleotides are TGTGCCAGCAGTGAAACTATGGAGGATGAGCAGTTCTTC. The chain has TRBV2 and TRBJ2-1, with D tentatively TRBD2 (5 bases). Per germline, CDR1 SNHLY and CDR2 FYNNEI. The CDR3 is 13 amino acids. Trimming left V 2 bases short and J 8 bases short, with 10 bases between.

The V gene is TRBV5-6, the J gene TRBJ1-1, with D tentatively TRBD1 (6 bases). Germline CDR1 and CDR2: SGHDT and YYEEEE. Trimming removed 0 bases from V and 1 base from J, with 7 bases in between. The CDR3 sequence is 14 residues long. CDR3 DNA: TGTGCCAGCAGCTTGGGGACAGCGAACACTGAAGCTTTCTTT. Protein product: CASSLGTANTEAFF.